This T cell receptor (beta chain) comes out of a study of T-cell memory formation after mild COVID-19. General study results and limits: Clones contracting day 15 to 85 were balanced CD4/CD8; later expanders leaned CD4+.

V was trimmed by 1 base and J by 5 bases, leaving 12 bases between them. Germline V gene lookup returns CDR1 LGHDT and CDR2 YNNKEL (reference sequence). CDR3 length equals 15 residues. TCR alpha and TCR beta cDNA libraries with sample barcodes and UMIs came from 5'RACE using constant-segment primers. From the 5' RACE reads, TCRdb called clonotypes with MiXCR, one entry per CDR3 protein. This sample has some 120,000 distinct CDR3 sequences, with 15% to 20% found just once. Comments on this clonotype: As yet, its antigen is unknown.

The sequence was obtained from an adult woman who had mild COVID-19 (a few samples of this study predate the infection). Cell type and time point are not known. The sequenced sample was PBMCs or a T cell subset sorted from them (not recorded which). The chain combines TRBV3-1 with TRBJ2-1, with D possibly matching TRBD2 (6 bases). In DNA form, the CDR3 reads TGTGCCAGCAGCCAAGGCTGGCGGGACGACAATGAGCAGTTCTTC. This sequence encodes CASSQGWRDDNEQFF.